Each of the 19 T cell receptor beta chains below was sequenced from the same sample in a study of blood T cell repertoires in COVID-19. Generated by immunoSEQ multiplex PCR, the TCRdb table keeps only in-frame clones and is missing some. Of about 170,000 clones listed, about 91% are singletons. Sequencing was done on a sample of PBMCs or T cells enriched from blood (not recorded which). Source of these receptors: a woman aged 18-29 years who had recovered from COVID-19.

The chain employs TRBV27 and TRBJ2-1; 7 bases map to TRBD2. With V trimmed by 6 bases and J by 0 bases, 8 bases remained unmatched. Germline V gene data show CDR1 as MNHEY and CDR2 as SMNVEV (reference sequence). The CDR3 covers 16 residues. CDR3 sequence reads: CASSRWGGSSYNEQFF. The DNA for the CDR3 is TGTGCCAGCAGCCGGTGGGGGGGGAGCTCCTACAATGAGCAGTTCTTC.

J is TRBJ2-3 and V is TRBV5-4, with 11 bases fitting TRBD2. This CDR3 region has 17 residues. V was clipped by 4 bases and J by 2 bases; unmatched bases: 9. Per germline, CDR1 SGHNT and CDR2 YYREEE (reference sequence). CDR3 sequence (DNA): TGTGCCAGCAGCGCAACTCCGGGACTAGCGGTCACAGATACGCAGTATTTT. Protein product: CASSATPGLAVTDTQYF.

The chain joins TRBV19 to TRBJ2-3, with D possibly being TRBD2 (6 bases). CDR3 length: 15 residues. Germline assignment: CDR1 LNHDA and CDR2 SQIVND (reference sequence). V was cut by 3 bases and J by 4 bases, with 14 bases left in between. The CDR3 reads CASSMRGEASDTQYF. The DNA of the CDR3 is TGTGCCAGTAGTATGCGGGGAGAGGCCTCAGATACGCAGTATTTT.

Written as DNA, the CDR3 is TGCAGTGCTAGTCCCTTGGGGGGGGGAGGCACCGGGGAGCTGTTTTTT. It encodes CSASPLGGGGTGELFF. The genes are TRBV20-1 and TRBJ2-2; 7 bases align to TRBD2. V lost 3 bases, J lost 4 bases, and 11 bases stayed unmatched. CDR1 DFQATT and CDR2 SNEGSKA come from the germline V gene (reference sequence). The CDR3 extends over 16 amino acids.

The V call is TRBV19, the J call TRBJ2-5; TRBD1 agrees at 7 bases. CDR1 and CDR2 (germline): LNHDA, SQIVND (reference sequence). The CDR3 length is 16 residues. V lost 6 bases and J lost 5; bases outside the gene matches: 15. The chain's CDR3 is CASSKYPGQFGETQYF. The CDR3 DNA reads TGTGCCAGTAGCAAGTATCCGGGACAGTTCGGGGAGACCCAGTACTTC.

This rearrangement joins TRBV28 to TRBJ1-1, with 11 bases fitting TRBD1. The CDR3 contains 19 residues. Germline V gene data show CDR1 as MDHEN and CDR2 as SYDVKM. Losses at the gene ends were 3 bases for V and 3 bases for J; bases not matched to a gene: 15. The CDR3 nucleotides read TGTGCCAGCAGTTTGCCCAAGTATACCGGGACAGGGGGTGACACTGAAGCTTTCTTT. It specifies CASSLPKYTGTGGDTEAFF.

The chain has TRBV2 and TRBJ1-5, with D perhaps TRBD1 (5 bases). V lost 3 bases and J lost 6, with 12 bases in between. The germline V gene encodes CDR1 SNHLY and CDR2 FYNNEI. The CDR3 contains 14 residues. CDR3 protein: CASSDQGQGQPQHF. The CDR3 nucleotides read TGTGCCAGCAGTGACCAGGGCCAAGGTCAGCCCCAGCATTTT.

This chain joins TRBV28 and TRBJ1-2; D gene unclear. The CDR3 totals 12 residues. The germline gives CDR1 MDHEN, CDR2 SYDVKM. Trimming took off 7 bases at V and 5 bases at J, with 11 bases between the two ends. CDR3 amino acids: CASTDSGYGYTF. Written as DNA, the CDR3 is TGTGCCAGCACGGATTCGGGGTATGGCTACACCTTC.

This clone is a singleton in its sample. The V call is TRBV28, the J call TRBJ2-7; 7 positions agree with TRBD1. Germline V lookup: CDR1 MDHEN, CDR2 SYDVKM. The junction had 8 bases not matched to a gene; V was cut back by 6 bases and J by 3 bases. The CDR3 is 14 residues long. CDR3 sequence: CASRSQGQLYEQYF. In DNA, the CDR3 is TGTGCCAGCAGATCCCAGGGACAGCTCTACGAGCAGTACTTC.

This rearrangement joins TRBV7-9 to TRBJ2-4, with a possible D match to TRBD2 (6 bases). Germline assignment: CDR1 SEHNR and CDR2 FQNEAQ (reference sequence). This CDR3 region has 14 residues. Between the trimmed V and J ends, which lost 1 base and 4 bases, there was a span of 8 bases. The DNA for the CDR3 is TGTGCCAGCAGCTTAGAAGGGACTAAAAACATTCAGTACTTC. Translating it yields CASSLEGTKNIQYF.

The genes are TRBV5-1 and TRBJ2-7; 13 bases are a match to TRBD2. Germline-derived CDR1 and CDR2 are SGHRS and YFSETQ. CDR3 length equals 15 residues. The V and J ends lost 4 bases and 6 bases, in that order; junction bases with no gene match: 7. CDR3 sequence (DNA): TGCGCCAGCAGCACAAGACTAGCGGGAGGCGGCGAGCAGTACTTC. Encoded protein: CASSTRLAGGGEQYF.

The CDR3 protein is CATSDLQPGLDQETQYF. The CDR3 DNA reads as TGTGCCACCAGTGATTTGCAACCCGGTCTTGATCAAGAGACCCAGTACTTC. V usage is TRBV24-1 and J usage is TRBJ2-5; no definite D call. V gave up 0 bases and J gave up 2 bases, with 15 bases separating them. Germline lookup yields CDR1 KGHDR and CDR2 SFDVKD. This CDR3 has 17 amino acids.

The V call is TRBV14, the J call TRBJ2-1; 12 bases map to TRBD2. The germline V gene has CDR1 SGHDN and CDR2 FVKESK. The trim removed 4 bases at V and 1 base at J, leaving 5 bases unmatched. The CDR3 totals 17 residues. The CDR3 DNA follows: TGTGCCAGCAGCCGAGGGACTAGCGGGTATTCCTACAATGAGCAGTTCTTC. Protein sequence: CASSRGTSGYSYNEQFF.

The chain has TRBV14 and TRBJ1-6; no clear D gene. The ends were cut back, 4 bases at V and 5 bases at J, with 9 bases in the middle. CDR1 SGHDN and CDR2 FVKESK come from the germline V gene. The CDR3 has 14 residues. The CDR3 here is CASSLGYNNSPLHF. The CDR3 DNA reads TGTGCCAGCAGCCTCGGGTACAATAATTCACCCCTCCACTTT. Full variable domain (remainder filled in from reference TRBV14 and TRBJ1-6): EAGVTQFPSHSVIEKGQTVTLRCDPISGHDNLYWYRRVMGKEIKFLLHFVKESKQDESGMPNNRFLAERTGGTYSTLKVQPAELEDSGVYFCASSLGYNNSPLHFGNGTRLTVT.

This sequence joins TRBV6-4 and TRBJ1-5, with D perhaps TRBD1 (6 bases). Germline values: CDR1 MRHNA, CDR2 SNTAGT. This CDR3 spans 17 amino acids. V was pared by 0 bases and J by 1 base, with 13 bases between. In nucleotides, the CDR3 is TGTGCCAGCAGTGACTCAGGGACAAGTAGGAGCAATCAGCCCCAGCATTTT. It yields the protein CASSDSGTSRSNQPQHF.

The chain is built from TRBV18 and TRBJ2-5, with 7 positions matching TRBD2. The germline V gene encodes CDR1 KGHSH and CDR2 LQKENI. The length of the CDR3 is 14 residues. V gave up 3 bases and J gave up 3 bases; unmatched junction bases: 4. CDR3 coding DNA: TGTGCCAGCTCACCCTATGCGGGAGAAGAGACCCAGTACTTC. Translated, it gives CASSPYAGEETQYF. Together with reference TRBV18 and TRBJ2-5, the CDR3 gives the full variable domain: NAGVMQNPRHLVRRRGQEARLRCSPMKGHSHVYWYRQLPEEGLKFMVYLQKENIIDESGMPKERFSAEFPKEGPSILRIQQVVRGDSAAYFCASSPYAGEETQYFGPGTRLLVL.

This chain connects TRBV4-2 to TRBJ2-7, with 11 positions matching TRBD1. Germline trimming cut 1 base from V and 4 bases from J; bases unmatched to any gene: 3. The CDR3 sequence is 15 residues long. The germline V gene encodes CDR1 LGHNA and CDR2 YNFKEQ. The CDR3 nucleotides read TGTGCCAGCAGCCAAGGGACAGGGGGCTCTTACGAGCAGTACTTC. It translates to CASSQGTGGSYEQYF.

This chain uses TRBV28 with TRBJ2-3; maybe TRBD1 (5 bases). The V and J ends lost 7 bases and 2 bases respectively, with 10 bases between them. The germline V gene has CDR1 MDHEN and CDR2 SYDVKM. The CDR3 spans 13 residues. The DNA of the CDR3 is TGTGCCAGCAAGGACACCAACACAGATACGCAGTATTTT. It translates to CASKDTNTDTQYF.

The chain uses TRBV29-1 and TRBJ2-7; 8 nucleotides align to TRBD1. CDR1 is SQVTM and CDR2 is ANQGSEA in the germline V gene. CDR3 size: 14 residues. The junction had 5 bases not matched to a gene; V was cut back by 4 bases and J by 0 bases. Here the CDR3 DNA reads TGCAGCGTTGGGGGGGACAGGAGCTCCTACGAGCAGTACTTC. Translated, it gives CSVGGDRSSYEQYF.